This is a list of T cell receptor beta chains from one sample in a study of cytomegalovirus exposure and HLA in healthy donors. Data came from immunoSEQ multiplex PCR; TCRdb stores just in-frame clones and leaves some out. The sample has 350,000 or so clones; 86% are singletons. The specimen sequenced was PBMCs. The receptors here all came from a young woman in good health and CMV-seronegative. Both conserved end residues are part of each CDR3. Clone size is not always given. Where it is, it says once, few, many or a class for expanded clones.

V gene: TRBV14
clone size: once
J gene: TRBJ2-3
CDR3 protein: CASSPLAGVTDTQYF

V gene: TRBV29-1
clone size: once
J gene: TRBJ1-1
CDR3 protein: CSVVRQGAEAFF

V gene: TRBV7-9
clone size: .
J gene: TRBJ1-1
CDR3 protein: CASSRWGAEAFF

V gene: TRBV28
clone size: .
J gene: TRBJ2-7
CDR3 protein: CASSSPGQGAGEQYF

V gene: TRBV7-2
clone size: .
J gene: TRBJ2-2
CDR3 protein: CASSPKIIIDTGELFF

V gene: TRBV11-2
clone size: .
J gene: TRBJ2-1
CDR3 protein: CASSLEVGRAYEQFF

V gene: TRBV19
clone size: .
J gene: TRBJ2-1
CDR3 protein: CASSMASGRAKGGNEQFF

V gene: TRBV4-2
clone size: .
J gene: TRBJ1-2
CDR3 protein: CASGLGGTALDYTF

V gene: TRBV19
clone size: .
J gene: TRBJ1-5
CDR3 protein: CASSGGNQPQHF

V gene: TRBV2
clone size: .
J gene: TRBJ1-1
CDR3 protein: CASSDNRANTEAFF

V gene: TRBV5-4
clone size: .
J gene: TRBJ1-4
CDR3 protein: CASSLGWSPGEKLFF

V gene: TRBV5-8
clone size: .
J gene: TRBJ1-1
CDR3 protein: CASSLEGATEAFF

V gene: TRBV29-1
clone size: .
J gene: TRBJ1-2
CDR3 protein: CSVEDQAIYGYTF

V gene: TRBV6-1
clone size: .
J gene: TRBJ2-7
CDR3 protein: CASCFGQGAWYEQYF

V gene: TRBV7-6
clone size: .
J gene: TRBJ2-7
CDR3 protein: CASSLAPGAVYEQYF

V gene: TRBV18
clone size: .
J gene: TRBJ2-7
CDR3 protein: CASSPLTGTNEQYF

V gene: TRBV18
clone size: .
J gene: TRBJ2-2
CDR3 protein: CASSGTTPNTGELFF

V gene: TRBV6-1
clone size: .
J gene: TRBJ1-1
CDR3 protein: CASRADRWGTLGAFF

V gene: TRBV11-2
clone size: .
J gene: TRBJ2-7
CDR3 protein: CASSLSSYEQYF

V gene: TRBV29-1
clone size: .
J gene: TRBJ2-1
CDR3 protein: CSVETSVSYNEQFF

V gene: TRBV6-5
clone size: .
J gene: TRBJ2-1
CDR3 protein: CASSLAGGPWNEQFF

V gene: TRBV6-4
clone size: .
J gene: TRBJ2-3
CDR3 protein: CASSFTSGSTDTQYF

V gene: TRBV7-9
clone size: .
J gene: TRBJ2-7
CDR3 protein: CASSGGSYEQYF

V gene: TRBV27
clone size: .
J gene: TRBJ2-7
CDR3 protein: CASSPSSGESSYEQYF

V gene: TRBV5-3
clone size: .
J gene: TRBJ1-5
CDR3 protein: CARSPVTGAAYSNQPQHF

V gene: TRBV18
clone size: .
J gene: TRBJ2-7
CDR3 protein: CASSPPTTVRGYEQYF

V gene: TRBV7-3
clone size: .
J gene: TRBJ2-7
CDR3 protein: CASSLTVGSSYEQYF

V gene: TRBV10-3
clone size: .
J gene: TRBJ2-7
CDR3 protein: CAINFAGPGYEQYF

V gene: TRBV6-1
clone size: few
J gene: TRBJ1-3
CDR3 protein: CASSEALQSGNTIYF

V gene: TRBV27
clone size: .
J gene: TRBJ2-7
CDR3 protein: CASSLSPSGLSYEQYF

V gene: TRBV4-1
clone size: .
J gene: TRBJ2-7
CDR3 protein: CASSLLAGSGGDRYEQYF

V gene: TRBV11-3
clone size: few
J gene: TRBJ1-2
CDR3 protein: CASSLAQGYGYTF

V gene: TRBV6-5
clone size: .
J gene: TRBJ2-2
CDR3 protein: CASSRLSGSAGELFF

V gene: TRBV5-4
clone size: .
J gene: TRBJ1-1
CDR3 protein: CASRATGGNTEAFF

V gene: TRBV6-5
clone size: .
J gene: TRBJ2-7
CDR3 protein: CASSYLSSGGPYEQYF

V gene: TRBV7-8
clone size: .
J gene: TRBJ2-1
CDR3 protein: CASSSNTGDSYNEQFF

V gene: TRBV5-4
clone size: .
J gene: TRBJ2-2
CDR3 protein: CASSFWSLAGATGELFF

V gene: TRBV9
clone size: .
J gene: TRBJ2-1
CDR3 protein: CASSVVLGQGKFF

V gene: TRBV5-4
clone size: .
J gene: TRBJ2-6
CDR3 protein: CASSLDHSGANVLTF

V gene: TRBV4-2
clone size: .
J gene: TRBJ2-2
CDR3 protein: CASSQDPGTGDTGELFF

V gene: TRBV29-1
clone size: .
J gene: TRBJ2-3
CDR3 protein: CSVLRGRGDTQYF

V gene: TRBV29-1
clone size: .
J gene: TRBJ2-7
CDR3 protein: CSVLTGAYEQYF

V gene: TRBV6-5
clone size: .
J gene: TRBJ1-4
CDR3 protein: CASSYGGTNEKLFF

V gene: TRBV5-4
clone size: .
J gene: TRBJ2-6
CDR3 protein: CASSRGDRGTGANVLTF

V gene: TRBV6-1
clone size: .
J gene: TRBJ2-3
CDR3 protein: CASTTAGGTDTQYF

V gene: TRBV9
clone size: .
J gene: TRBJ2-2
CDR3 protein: CASSENTNTGELFF

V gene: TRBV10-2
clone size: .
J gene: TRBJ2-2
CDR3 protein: CASSVGADRRTGELFF

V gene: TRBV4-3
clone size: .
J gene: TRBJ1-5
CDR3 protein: CASSQGVTGANQPQHF

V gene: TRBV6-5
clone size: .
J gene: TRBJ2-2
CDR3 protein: CASSWDREGTGELFF

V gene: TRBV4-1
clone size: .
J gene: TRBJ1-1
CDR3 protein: CASSQHSVRTEAFF